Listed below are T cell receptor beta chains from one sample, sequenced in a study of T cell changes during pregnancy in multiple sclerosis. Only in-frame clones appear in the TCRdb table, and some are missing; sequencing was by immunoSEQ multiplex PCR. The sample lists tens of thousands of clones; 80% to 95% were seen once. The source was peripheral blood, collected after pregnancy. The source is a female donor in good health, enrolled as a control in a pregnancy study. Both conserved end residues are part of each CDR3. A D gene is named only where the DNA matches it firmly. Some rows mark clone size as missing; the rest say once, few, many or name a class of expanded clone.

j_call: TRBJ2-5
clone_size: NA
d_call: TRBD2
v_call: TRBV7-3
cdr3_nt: TGTGCCAGCAGCCCCGGTGGACTAGCGGGAGGGGGGGAGACCCAGTACTTC
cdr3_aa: CASSPGGLAGGGETQYF

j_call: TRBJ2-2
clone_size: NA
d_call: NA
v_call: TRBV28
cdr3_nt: TGTGCCACCTACACGGGGGCGAACACCGGGGAGCTGTTTTTT
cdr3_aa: CATYTGANTGELFF

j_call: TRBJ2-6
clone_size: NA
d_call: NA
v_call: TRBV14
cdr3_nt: TGTGCCAGCAGCCTCCTAGCGTCTGGGGCCAACGTCCTGACTTTC
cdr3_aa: CASSLLASGANVLTF

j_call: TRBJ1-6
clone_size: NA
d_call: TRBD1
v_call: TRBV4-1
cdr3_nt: TGCGCCAGCAGCCTATGGACAGGGGAGAATTCACCCCTCCACTTT
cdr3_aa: CASSLWTGENSPLHF

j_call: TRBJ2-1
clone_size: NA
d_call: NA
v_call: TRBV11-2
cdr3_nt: TGTGCCAGCAGCTTATTCCAGGCCAATGAGCAGTTCTTC
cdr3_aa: CASSLFQANEQFF

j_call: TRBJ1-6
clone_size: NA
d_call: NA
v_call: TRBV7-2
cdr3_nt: TGTGCCAGCAGCCTCCGCCAGGGATATTCACCCCTCCACTTT
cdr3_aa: CASSLRQGYSPLHF

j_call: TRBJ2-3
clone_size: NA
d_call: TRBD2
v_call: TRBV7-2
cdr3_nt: TGTGCCAGCAGCAGGCCTAGCGGGAGTAAGACAGATACGCAGTATTTT
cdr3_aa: CASSRPSGSKTDTQYF

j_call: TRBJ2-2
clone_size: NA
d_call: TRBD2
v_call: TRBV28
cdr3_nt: TGTGCCAGCAGTCCAAGACGTGGCGGGGGAGCCGGGGAGCTGTTTTTT
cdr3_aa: CASSPRRGGGAGELFF

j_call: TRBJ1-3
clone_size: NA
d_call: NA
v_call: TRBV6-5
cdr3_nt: TGTGCCAGCAGTTACTCGCAGGGGTCTGGAAACACCATATATTTT
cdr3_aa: CASSYSQGSGNTIYF

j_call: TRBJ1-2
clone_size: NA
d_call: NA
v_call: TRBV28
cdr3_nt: TGTGCCAGCAGTTTACCAGTCTATGGCTACACCTTC
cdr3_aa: CASSLPVYGYTF

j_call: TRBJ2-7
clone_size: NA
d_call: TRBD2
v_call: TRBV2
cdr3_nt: TGTGCCAGCAGTGTTAGCGGCGGGGGGACCTACGAGCAGTACTTC
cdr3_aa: CASSVSGGGTYEQYF

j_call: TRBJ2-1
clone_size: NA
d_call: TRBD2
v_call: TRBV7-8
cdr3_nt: TGTGCCAGCAGCTCCGGACTAGACGATGAGCAGTTCTTC
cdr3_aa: CASSSGLDDEQFF

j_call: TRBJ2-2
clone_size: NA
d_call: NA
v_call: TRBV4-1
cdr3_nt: TGCGCCAGCAGCCTGCGGGACTCCCACACCGGGGAGCTGTTTTTT
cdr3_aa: CASSLRDSHTGELFF

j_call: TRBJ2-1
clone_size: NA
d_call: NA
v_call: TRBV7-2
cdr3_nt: TGTGCCAGCAGCTTAAGTCGCCCCGTCCTTGGTGAGAATGAGCAGTTCTTC
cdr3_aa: CASSLSRPVLGENEQFF

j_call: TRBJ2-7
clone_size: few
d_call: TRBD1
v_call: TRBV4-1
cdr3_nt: TGCGCCAGCAGCGACCGCGGGACAGGGGGTAACGAGCAGTACTTC
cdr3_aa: CASSDRGTGGNEQYF

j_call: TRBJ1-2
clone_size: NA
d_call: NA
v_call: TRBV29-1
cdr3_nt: TGCAGCGTTGTGACAGTCCATGGCTACACCTTC
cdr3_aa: CSVVTVHGYTF

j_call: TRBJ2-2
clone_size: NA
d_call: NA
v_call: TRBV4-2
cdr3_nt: TGTGCCAGCAGCCAAGTGACTACGAACACCGGGGAGCTGTTTTTT
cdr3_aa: CASSQVTTNTGELFF

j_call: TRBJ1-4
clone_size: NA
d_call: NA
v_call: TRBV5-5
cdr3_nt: TGTGCCAGCAGCTTGGGAGTTTCAACTAATGAAAAACTGTTTTTT
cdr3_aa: CASSLGVSTNEKLFF

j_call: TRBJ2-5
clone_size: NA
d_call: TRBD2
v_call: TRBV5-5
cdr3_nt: TGTGCCAGCAGCTTGAGGCTAGCGGGGGGGCAGGAGACCCAGTACTTC
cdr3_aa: CASSLRLAGGQETQYF

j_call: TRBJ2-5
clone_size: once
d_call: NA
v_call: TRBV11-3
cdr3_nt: TGTGCCAGCAGCTTAGGAGGGTCCTTGGGGACCCAGTACTTC
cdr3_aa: CASSLGGSLGTQYF

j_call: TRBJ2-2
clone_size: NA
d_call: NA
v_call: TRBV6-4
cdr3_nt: TGTGCCAGCAGTGACTCGGGGGGCACCGGGGAGCTGTTTTTT
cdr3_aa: CASSDSGGTGELFF

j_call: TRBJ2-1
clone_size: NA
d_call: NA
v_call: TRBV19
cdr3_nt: TGTGCCAGTAGTAAAGGGCTAGCGCTAAACAATGAGCAGTTCTTC
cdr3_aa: CASSKGLALNNEQFF

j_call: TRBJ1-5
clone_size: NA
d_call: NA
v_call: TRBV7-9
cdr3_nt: TGTGCCAGCAGCCCCGGAGGGTATCAGCCCCAGCATTTT
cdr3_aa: CASSPGGYQPQHF

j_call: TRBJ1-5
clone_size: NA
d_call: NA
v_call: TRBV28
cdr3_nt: TGTGCCAGCAGTCCAGGCCGGATAGGAAATCAGCCCCAGCATTTT
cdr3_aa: CASSPGRIGNQPQHF

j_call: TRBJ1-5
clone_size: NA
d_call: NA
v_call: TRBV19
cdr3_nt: TGTGCCAGTAGTATAGAGGGCCAACCCAATCAGCCCCAGCATTTT
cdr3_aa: CASSIEGQPNQPQHF

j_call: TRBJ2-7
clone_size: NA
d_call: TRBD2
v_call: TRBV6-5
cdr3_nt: TGTGCCAGCAGTTACTCTCGGGGGGATACCTACGAGCAGTACTTC
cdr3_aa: CASSYSRGDTYEQYF

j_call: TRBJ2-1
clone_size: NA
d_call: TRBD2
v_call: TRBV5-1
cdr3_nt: TGCGCCAGCAGCCCGGGACTAGCTAGTTACAATGAGCAGTTCTTC
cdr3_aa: CASSPGLASYNEQFF

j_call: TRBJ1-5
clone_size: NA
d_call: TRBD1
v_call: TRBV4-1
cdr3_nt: TGCGCCAGCAGCCAAGGCCCAGGGACAGGGGGCAATCAGCCCCAGCATTTT
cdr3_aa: CASSQGPGTGGNQPQHF

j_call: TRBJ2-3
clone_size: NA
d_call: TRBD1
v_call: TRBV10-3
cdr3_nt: TGTGCCATCAGCCCGGGACAGCCAGATACGCAGTATTTT
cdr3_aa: CAISPGQPDTQYF

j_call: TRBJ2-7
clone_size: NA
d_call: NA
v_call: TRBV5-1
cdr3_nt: TGCGCCAGCAGCTCGAGATCAGGTAACGAGCAGTACTTC
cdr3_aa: CASSSRSGNEQYF

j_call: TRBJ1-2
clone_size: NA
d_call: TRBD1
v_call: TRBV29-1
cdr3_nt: TGCAGCGTCGGACAGGGATTCAACTATGGCTACACCTTC
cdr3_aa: CSVGQGFNYGYTF

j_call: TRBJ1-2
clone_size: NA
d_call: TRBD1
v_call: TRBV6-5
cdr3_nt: TGTGCCAGCAGGGCCTTGGACAGGGAAAACTATGGCTACACCTTC
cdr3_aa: CASRALDRENYGYTF

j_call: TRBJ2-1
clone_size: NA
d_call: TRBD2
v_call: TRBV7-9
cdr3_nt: TGTGCCAGCAGCTTCCCCCGAATAGCGGGGTCCGATGAGCAGTTCTTC
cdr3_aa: CASSFPRIAGSDEQFF

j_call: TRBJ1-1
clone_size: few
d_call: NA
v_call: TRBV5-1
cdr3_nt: TGCGCCAGCAGCTTGACGAGGCAGTCTGAAGCTTTCTTT
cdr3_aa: CASSLTRQSEAFF

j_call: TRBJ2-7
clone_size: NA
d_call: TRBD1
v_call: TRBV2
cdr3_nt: TGTGCCAGCAGTGAATTGGGACAGGCCGGGGAGCAGTACTTC
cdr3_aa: CASSELGQAGEQYF

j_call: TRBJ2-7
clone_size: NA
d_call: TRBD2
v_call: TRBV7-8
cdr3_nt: TGTGCCAGCAGCCTTAGCGGGGGGGCAGGAGAGCAGTACTTC
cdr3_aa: CASSLSGGAGEQYF

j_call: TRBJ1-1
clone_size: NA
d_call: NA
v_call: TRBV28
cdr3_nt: TGTGCCAGCACCCCAGTGGGGACAAACACTGAAGCTTTCTTT
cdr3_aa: CASTPVGTNTEAFF

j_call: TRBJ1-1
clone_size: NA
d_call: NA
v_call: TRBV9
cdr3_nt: TGTGCCAGCAGCGTAGAACCGGGCACTGAAGCTTTCTTT
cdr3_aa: CASSVEPGTEAFF

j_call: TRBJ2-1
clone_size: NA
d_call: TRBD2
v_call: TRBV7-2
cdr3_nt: TGTGCCAGCACCTTAGCCCGCGGGAGGTCGAATGAGCAGTTCTTC
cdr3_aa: CASTLARGRSNEQFF

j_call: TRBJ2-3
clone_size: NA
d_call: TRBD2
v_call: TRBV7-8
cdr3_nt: TGTGCCAGCAGCTCTAGCGGGGGGGGCGGGGATACGCAGTATTTT
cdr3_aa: CASSSSGGGGDTQYF

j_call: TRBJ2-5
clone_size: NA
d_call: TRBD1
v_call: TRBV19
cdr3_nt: TGTGCCAGTAGTTACGCCGCGACAGGGGGTCAGGAGACCCAGTACTTC
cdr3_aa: CASSYAATGGQETQYF

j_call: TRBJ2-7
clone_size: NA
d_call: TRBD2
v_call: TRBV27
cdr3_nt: TGTGCCAGCAGTCGACTAGCGGGGCACTACGAGCAGTACTTC
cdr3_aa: CASSRLAGHYEQYF

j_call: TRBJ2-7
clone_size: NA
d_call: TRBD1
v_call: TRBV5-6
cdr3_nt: TGTGCCAGCAGCAGGACAGGGTCCGAGCAGTACTTC
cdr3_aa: CASSRTGSEQYF

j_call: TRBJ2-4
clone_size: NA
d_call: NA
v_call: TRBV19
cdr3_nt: TGTGCCAGTAGTATATCCGACATGCTACTAGCCAAAAACATTCAGTACTTC
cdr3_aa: CASSISDMLLAKNIQYF

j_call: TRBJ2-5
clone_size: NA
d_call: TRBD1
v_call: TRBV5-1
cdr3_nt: TGCGCCAGCAGCTTGGGACAGGGAGATACCCAGTACTTC
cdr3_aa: CASSLGQGDTQYF

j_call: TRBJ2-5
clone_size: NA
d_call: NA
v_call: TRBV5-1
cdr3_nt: TGCGCCAGCACCTTTCGCTCACAGGTACCAGGTGGAGAGACCCAGTACTTC
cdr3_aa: CASTFRSQVPGGETQYF

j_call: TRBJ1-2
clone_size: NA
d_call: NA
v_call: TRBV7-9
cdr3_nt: TGTGCCAGCAGCTTAGACGGAGGATCCTATGGCTACACCTTC
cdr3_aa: CASSLDGGSYGYTF

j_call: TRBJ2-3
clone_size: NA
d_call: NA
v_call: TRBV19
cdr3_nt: TGTGCCAGTAGTAGCGTAGCGTCGGATACGCAGTATTTT
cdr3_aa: CASSSVASDTQYF

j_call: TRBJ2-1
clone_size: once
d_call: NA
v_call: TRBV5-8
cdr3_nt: TGTGCCAGCAGCTTAGATTTAGCTTCCTACAATGAGCAGTTCTTC
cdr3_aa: CASSLDLASYNEQFF

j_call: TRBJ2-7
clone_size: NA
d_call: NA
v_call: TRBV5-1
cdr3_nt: TGCGCCAGCAGCCTGACTACCCCGAGAGAATACGAGCAGTACTTC
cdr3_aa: CASSLTTPREYEQYF

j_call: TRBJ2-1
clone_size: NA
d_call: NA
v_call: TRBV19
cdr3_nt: TGTGCCAGTAGTATTAAAACAGGAAGGGACAATGAGCAGTTCTTC
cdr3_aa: CASSIKTGRDNEQFF

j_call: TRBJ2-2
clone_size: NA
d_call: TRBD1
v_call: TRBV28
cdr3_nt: TGTGCCAGCAGTTGGGGGACAGGGGGTCTGACCGGGGAGCTGTTTTTT
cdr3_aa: CASSWGTGGLTGELFF

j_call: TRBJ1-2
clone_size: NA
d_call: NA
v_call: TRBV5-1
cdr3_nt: TGCGCCAGCAGCGGCGGGCAGGGGAATGGCTACACCTTC
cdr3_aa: CASSGGQGNGYTF

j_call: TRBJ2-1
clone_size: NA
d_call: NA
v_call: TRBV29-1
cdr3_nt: TGCAGCGTTGAAGATCTAGGCAGAAACAATGAGCAGTTCTTC
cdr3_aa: CSVEDLGRNNEQFF

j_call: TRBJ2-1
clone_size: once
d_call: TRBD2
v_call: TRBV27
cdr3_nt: TGTGCCAGCAGTTTGTATGCGGGAGTGGCTTCCGAGCAGTTCTTC
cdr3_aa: CASSLYAGVASEQFF

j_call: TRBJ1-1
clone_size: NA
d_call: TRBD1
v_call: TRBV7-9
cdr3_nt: TGTGCCAGCAGCTTAGCCCTAGACAGGGGGGGGACTGAAGCTTTCTTT
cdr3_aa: CASSLALDRGGTEAFF